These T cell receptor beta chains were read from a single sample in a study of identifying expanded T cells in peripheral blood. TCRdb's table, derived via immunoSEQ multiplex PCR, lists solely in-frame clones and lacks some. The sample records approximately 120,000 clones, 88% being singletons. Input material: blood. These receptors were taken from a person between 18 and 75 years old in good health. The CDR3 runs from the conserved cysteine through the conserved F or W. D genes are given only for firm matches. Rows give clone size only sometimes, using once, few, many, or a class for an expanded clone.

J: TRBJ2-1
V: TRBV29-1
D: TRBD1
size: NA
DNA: TGCAGCGCCCGATCGGACAGGGACTACAATGAGCAGTTCTTC
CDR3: CSARSDRDYNEQFF

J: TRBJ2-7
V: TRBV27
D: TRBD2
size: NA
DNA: TGTGCCAGCAGTTTATGGGTGACTAGCGGGCCCTACGAGCAGTACTTC
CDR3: CASSLWVTSGPYEQYF

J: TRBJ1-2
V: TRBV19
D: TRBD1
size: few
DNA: TGTGCCAGCCAACTACAGGGGCGGGGTTTCTATGGCTACACCTTC
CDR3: CASQLQGRGFYGYTF

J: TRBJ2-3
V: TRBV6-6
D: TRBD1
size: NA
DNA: TGTGCCAGCAGAACGAGGACAGGGGGAACAGATACGCAGTATTTT
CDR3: CASRTRTGGTDTQYF

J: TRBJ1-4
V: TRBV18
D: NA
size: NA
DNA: TGTGCCAGCTCAGAAGGAAGGTTAGGTAATGAAAAACTGTTTTTT
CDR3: CASSEGRLGNEKLFF

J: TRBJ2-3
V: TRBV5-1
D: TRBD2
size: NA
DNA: TGCGCCAGCAGCACTAGCGGGAGGTCAGATACGCAGTATTTT
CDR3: CASSTSGRSDTQYF

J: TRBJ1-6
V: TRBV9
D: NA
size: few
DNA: TGTGCCAGCAGCGTAGATGGGGGCATGGGGAATTCACCCCTCCACTTT
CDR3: CASSVDGGMGNSPLHF

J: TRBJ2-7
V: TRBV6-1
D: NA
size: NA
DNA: TGTGCCAGCACCCGACAGGACCGCGCCTACGAGCAGTACTTC
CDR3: CASTRQDRAYEQYF

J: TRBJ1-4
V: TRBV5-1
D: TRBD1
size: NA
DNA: TGCGCCAGCAGCTTGGACCCACAGGGGTCAGGTAATGAAAAACTGTTTTTT
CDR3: CASSLDPQGSGNEKLFF

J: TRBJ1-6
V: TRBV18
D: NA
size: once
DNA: TGTGCCAGCTCACCACGCGTCAGGGCTGATTCACCCCTCCACTTT
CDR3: CASSPRVRADSPLHF

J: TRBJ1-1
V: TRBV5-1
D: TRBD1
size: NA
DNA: TGCGCCAGCAGCTTGAGACAGGGCGGGTGGGGTAACACTGAAGCTTTCTTT
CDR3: CASSLRQGGWGNTEAFF

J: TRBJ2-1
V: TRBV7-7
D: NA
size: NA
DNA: TGTGCCAGCAGCTTAGGCGCGCGGGGCTACAATGAGCAGTTCTTC
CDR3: CASSLGARGYNEQFF

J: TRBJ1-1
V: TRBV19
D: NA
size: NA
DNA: TGTGCCAGTAGTCCGGACGGACCGAACACTGAAGCTTTCTTT
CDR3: CASSPDGPNTEAFF

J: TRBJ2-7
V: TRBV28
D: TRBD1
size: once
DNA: TGTGCCAGCAGTTTATGGGGACAGGGGGTCTCCTACGAGCAGTACTTC
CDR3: CASSLWGQGVSYEQYF

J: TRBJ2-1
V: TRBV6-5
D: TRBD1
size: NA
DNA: TGTGCCAGCAGGTACAAGACAGGGGGCTCCTACAATGAGCAGTTCTTC
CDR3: CASRYKTGGSYNEQFF

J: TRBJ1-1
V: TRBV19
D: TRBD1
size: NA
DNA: TGTGCCAGTAGTGCCGGAACGGGACAGGCGAACACTGAAGCTTTCTTT
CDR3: CASSAGTGQANTEAFF

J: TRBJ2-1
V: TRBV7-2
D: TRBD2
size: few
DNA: TGTGCCAGCAGTCACCCTAGCGGGAGTCTCTCAGCCCATGAGCAGTTCTTC
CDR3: CASSHPSGSLSAHEQFF

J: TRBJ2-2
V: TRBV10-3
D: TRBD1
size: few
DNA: TGTGCCATCAGTCGAGGGGGCAAGGCCGGGGAGCTGTTTTTT
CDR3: CAISRGGKAGELFF

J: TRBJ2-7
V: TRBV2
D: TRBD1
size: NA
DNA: TGTGCCAGGGGACAGAGTTCCTACGAGCAGTACTTC
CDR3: CARGQSSYEQYF